This T cell receptor beta chain is from a study of regulatory T cells in long-lasting Graves disease. Time point here: newly diagnosed GD, antithyroid drugs for less than 3 months. PBMCs provided the RNA from which the TCR library was made. Libraries of TCR beta came from iRepertoire HTBI primers plus Arm-PCR of CDR3 regions. In the source study's methods: Samples jointly harbored about 63 TRBV and about 15 TRBJ segments. TCRdb reanalysed the multiplex PCR reads using MiXCR and keeps one entry per CDR3 protein. What appears here as the V and J calls and clone size reflects TCRdb's work, not the paper's. The data contain roughly 400,000 distinct CDR3 sequences, 15% of them singletons. This clonotype showed up many times. Its antigen is unknown. The CDR3 loop spans 16 amino acids. Germline CDR1 is SGHRS and CDR2 is YFSETQ. The J segment lost 5 bases and the V segment lost 3 bases, leaving 10 bases of the junction unmatched.

Whole-study findings and limits: Relative to newly diagnosed Graves' patients, persistent ones had lower TCR diversity.

This same sample was also taken into another study, of T cells in Graves' hyperthyroidism and ophthalmopathy.

The TCR originated in a woman aged 40 to 49 with Graves disease. Here the sequenced sample was peripheral blood mononuclear cells (PBMCs), taken at new diagnosis, from a patient treated with antithyroid drugs. The chain has TRBV5-1 and TRBJ2-5; 10 nucleotides match TRBD2. For the CDR3, the DNA is TGCGCCAGCAGCTCCGTCGCTAGCGGGAGAGGGGAGACCCAGTACTTC. Its protein is CASSSVASGRGETQYF.